Presented here are 14 T cell receptor beta chains from one specimen sequenced in a study of CD8 T cells in ankylosing spondylitis. TCRdb re-derived calls from the 5' RACE reads in MiXCR, one entry per CDR3 protein. This table has a few hundred thousand distinct CDR3 sequences, more than 20% appearing once. Sequenced material: blood, either unsorted or a sorted T cell fraction (not recorded which). The source of these receptors is a female donor with ankylosing spondylitis or in good health (not recorded which).

V usage is TRBV2 and J usage is TRBJ2-1; D may correspond to TRBD1 or TRBD2 (6 bases each). The CDR3 covers 14 residues. Germline values: CDR1 SNHLY, CDR2 FYNNEI. Trimming took 7 bases from V and 4 from J, leaving 14 bases between them. In nucleotides, the CDR3 is TGTGCCAGCACCTATGGGGGGACATACAATGAGCAGTTCTTC. This codes for CASTYGGTYNEQFF.

This clonotype was counted a few times. The chain carries TRBV5-1 and TRBJ2-1; D is perhaps TRBD2 (6 bases). The CDR3 contains 16 residues. Germline values: CDR1 SGHRS, CDR2 YFSETQ. V dropped 1 base and J dropped 5 bases, with 16 bases sitting between them. CDR3 protein: CASSLSPAGLNNEQFF. The CDR3 DNA follows: TGCGCCAGCAGCTTGAGTCCGGCGGGACTCAACAATGAGCAGTTCTTC.

The chain is built from TRBV15 and TRBJ2-1; the D gene could be TRBD1 or TRBD2 (5 bases each). The germline V gene has CDR1 LNHNV and CDR2 YYDKDF (reference sequence). The V and J ends lost 3 bases and 7 bases respectively, with 22 bases between them. There are 17 residues in the CDR3. The CDR3 spells CATSSYRPGRRNNEQFF. The CDR3 DNA reads as TGTGCCACCAGCAGCTATAGACCGGGACGCCGTAATAATGAGCAGTTCTTC.

This clonotype was counted between two and nine times. The chain couples TRBV11-2 to TRBJ2-7; D assignment may be TRBD1 or TRBD2 (5 bases each). CDR1 is SGHAT and CDR2 is FQNNGV in the germline V gene. The CDR3 covers 14 residues. The V and J ends lost 5 bases and 4 bases respectively, with 15 bases between them. CDR3 sequence reads: CASSGTGNKYEQYF. The DNA of the CDR3 is TGTGCCAGCAGCGGGACCGGGAATAAATACGAGCAGTACTTC.

This clonotype was detected many times. The rearrangement joins TRBV20-1 to TRBJ1-2; D remains unclear. Germline CDR1 DFQATT, CDR2 SNEGSKA (reference sequence). The CDR3 consists of 13 residues. V lost 3 bases, J lost 8 bases, and 16 bases lay in between. DNA of the CDR3: TGCAGTGCTAGCCCTCCCCCCCTCGGGGGCTACACCTTC. It encodes CSASPPPLGGYTF.

The chain combines TRBV20-1 with TRBJ2-5; a possible D gene is TRBD1 (6 bases). The CDR3 covers 15 residues. V was shortened by 0 bases and J by 5 bases, with 16 bases between the two germline ends. Germline V gives CDR1 DFQATT, CDR2 SNEGSKA (reference sequence). The CDR3 loop is CSARDLRGRQETQYF. CDR3 in DNA: TGCAGTGCTAGAGATCTCAGGGGTCGACAGGAGACCCAGTACTTC.

This clonotype was found many times. The CDR3, as DNA: TGTGCCAGCTCACCGACGGGGGCCCAAGAGACCCAGTACTTC. This codes for CASSPTGAQETQYF. The chain carries TRBV18 and TRBJ2-5, with D perhaps assigned TRBD1 or TRBD2 (6 bases each). This CDR3 region has 14 residues. Trimming pared 3 bases from V and 1 base from J, leaving 9 bases between. CDR1 is KGHSH, CDR2 LQKENI, per germline.

The rearrangement joins TRBV5-1 to TRBJ1-1, with D unclear. Between the trimmed V and J ends, which lost 1 base and 1 base, there was a span of 11 bases. Germline CDR1 SGHRS, CDR2 YFSETQ. This CDR3 has 15 residues. The CDR3 nucleotides read TGCGCCAGCAGCTTGAGCGGGAGGACGAACACTGAAGCTTTCTTT. Protein product: CASSLSGRTNTEAFF. Full variable domain (rest looked up from reference TRBV5-1 and TRBJ1-1): KAGVTQTPRYLIKTRGQQVTLSCSPISGHRSVSWYQQTPGQGLQFLFEYFSETQRNKGNFPGRFSGRQFSNSRSEMNVSTLELGDSALYLCASSLSGRTNTEAFFGQGTRLTVV.

The V gene is TRBV18, the J gene TRBJ1-2, with 8 bases matching TRBD1. The germline gives CDR1 KGHSH, CDR2 LQKENI. Losses at the gene ends were 4 bases for V and 4 bases for J; bases not matched to a gene: 11. The CDR3 spans 16 residues. The CDR3 spells CASSHGTTGESYGYTF. DNA of the CDR3: TGTGCCAGCTCACATGGAACGACAGGGGAGTCCTATGGCTACACCTTC.

There are a few counts of this clonotype. V and J are TRBV20-1 and TRBJ2-7; 12 positions agree with TRBD2. The CDR3 covers 15 residues. J was trimmed by 2 bases and V by 6 bases; bases with no gene match: 8. CDR1 DFQATT and CDR2 SNEGSKA come from the germline V gene (reference sequence). The CDR3 DNA reads TGCAGTGCGGTCCCGGGACTAGCGGGCACCTACGAGCAGTACTTC. Amino acid sequence: CSAVPGLAGTYEQYF.

This chain uses TRBV6-2 or TRBV6-3 with TRBJ2-7; D call uncertain. Germline CDR1 and CDR2: MNHEY and SVGEGT. This CDR3 has 12 amino acids. The V gene lost 6 bases and the J gene lost 3 bases, with 9 bases spanning the gap. This CDR3 reads CASSAMYYEQYF. The CDR3 bases are TGTGCCAGCAGCGCAATGTACTACGAGCAGTACTTC.

Only a few counts were recorded for this clonotype. The chain is built from TRBV6-2 or TRBV6-3 and TRBJ2-1, with D perhaps TRBD2 (6 bases). Between the trimmed V and J ends, which lost 2 bases and 9 bases, there was a span of 14 bases. Germline CDR1 reads MNHEY; CDR2 reads SVGEGT. This CDR3 is 14 amino acids long. The CDR3, as DNA: TGTGCCAGCAGTTACGGCCCGCCGCGGGGTGAGCAGTTCTTC. Protein product: CASSYGPPRGEQFF.

The chain has TRBV5-1 and TRBJ2-3; tentatively, D is TRBD1 (6 bases). CDR1 is SGHRS, CDR2 YFSETQ, per germline. Trimming stripped 5 bases from V and 4 bases from J, with 23 bases between. The CDR3 spans 17 residues. This chain's CDR3 is CASSKSQQQGSADTQYF. The CDR3 nucleotides are TGCGCCAGCAGTAAATCGCAGCAACAGGGATCGGCAGATACGCAGTATTTT.

The genes are TRBV20-1 and TRBJ2-7, with 7 nucleotides matching TRBD1. Germline V CDR1 and CDR2: DFQATT, SNEGSKA (reference sequence). The CDR3 runs 15 residues. Trimming took 0 bases from V and 4 from J; bases not matched to a gene: 9. The CDR3 sequence: CSARDQETGIYEQYF. The CDR3 coding sequence is TGCAGTGCTAGAGATCAGGAGACAGGGATATACGAGCAGTACTTC.